Described below is a single TCR beta chain sequence and its context. What it binds is unknown. This table comes from immunoSEQ multiplex PCR, and its TCRdb copy is limited to in-frame clones, with some not included. The sample yields 60,000 to 80,000 clones, about 93% seen once. CDR3 length: 15 residues. Germline CDR1 reads MDHEN; CDR2 reads SYDVKM. V was pared by 5 bases and J by 0 bases, with 4 bases of the junction left unmatched. This sample was taken from a study of cytomegalovirus exposure and HLA in healthy donors. Study-wide findings and caveats: Reports indicated that the classifier achieved high specificity and sensitivity in diagnosing cytomegalovirus status.

The chain employs TRBV28 and TRBJ1-3, with 7 bases matching TRBD1. Sequenced material: PBMCs. The source of this sequence is a woman younger than 35 in good health and CMV-seropositive. Here the CDR3 reads CASSPGTASGNTIYF. Written as DNA, the CDR3 is TGTGCCAGCAGTCCCGGGACAGCCTCTGGAAACACCATATATTTT. The whole variable domain, filled in from reference TRBV28 and TRBJ1-3, reads DVKVTQSSRYLVKRTGEKVFLECVQDMDHENMFWYRQDPGLGLRLIYFSYDVKMKEKGDIPEGYSVSREKKERFSLILESASTNQTSMYLCASSPGTASGNTIYFGEGSWLTVV.